The 9 T cell receptor beta chains listed next were all sequenced from one sample in a study of tumor-infiltrating lymphocytes in glioblastoma multiforme (dated by TCRdb to 2016 to 2017). The listed sequencing device is Illumina HiSeq 2500. Using a modified ARM-PCR protocol with multiple V-beta primers and a C-beta primer, the team built TCRB libraries from RNA through three nested multiplex PCR rounds. The raw public reads went through TCRdb reprocessing: fastp at Q25, MiXCR clone calling, in-frame beta chains kept. Merged by CDR3 protein, the rows form single entries marked with the most common genes and DNA. The sample records fewer than 15,000 distinct CDR3 sequences, roughly 74% of which are singletons. Of the sample, about 49% falls within the top ten clones. What was sequenced was brain tumor tissue. The receptor source for this set is a male donor with glioblastoma.

This chain connects TRBV6-5 to TRBJ1-2, with 8 bases lining up with TRBD1. The V gene's germline CDR1 is MNHEY and CDR2 SVGAGI. CDR3 length: 15 amino acids. The J segment lost 4 bases and the V segment lost 4 bases, leaving 8 bases of the junction unmatched. CDR3 in DNA: TGTGCCAGCAGTTCTCGGGAGACAGGGGCCTATGGCTACACCTTC. Protein product: CASSSRETGAYGYTF.

The chain links TRBV20-1 to TRBJ2-7; 8 nucleotides align to TRBD1. Germline V gene sequence: CDR1 DFQATT, CDR2 SNEGSKA (reference sequence). V lost 0 bases to trimming and J lost 2 bases; unmatched junction nucleotides: 12. The CDR3 covers 17 residues. The CDR3 loop reads CSAREMSGQGPPYEQYF. The CDR3 DNA follows: TGCAGTGCTAGAGAGATGTCAGGACAGGGCCCCCCCTACGAGCAGTACTTC.

V and J are TRBV12-3 or TRBV12-4 and TRBJ2-1; D remains unclear. The CDR3 contains 11 residues. In nucleotides, the CDR3 is TGTGCTGCAACGCGTTACAATGAGCAGTTCTTC. As protein: CAATRYNEQFF.

Worth noting for this clonotype: A junction boundary mismatches the germline segment, possibly from a read error. This chain uses TRBV5-6 with TRBJ2-1; 10 bases map to TRBD2. The germline V gene encodes CDR1 SGHDT and CDR2 YYEEEE. This CDR3 comprises 15 residues. The CDR3 region is CVSIRSGRAYNEQFF. DNA of the CDR3: TGCGTCAGCATCCGAAGCGGGAGGGCTTACAACGAGCAGTTCTTC.

V gene TRBV29-1 combines with J gene TRBJ2-1; 8 nucleotides agree with TRBD2. The CDR3 consists of 13 residues. The V gene's germline CDR1 is SQVTM and CDR2 ANQGSEA. In DNA form, the CDR3 reads TGCACCGCCCGGGGGGGGCAGTGGTTACGGCAGTTCTTC. This translates into CTARGGQWLRQFF.

The chain couples TRBV11-2 to TRBJ2-2; TRBD2 aligns across 8 bases. The CDR3 length is 19 residues. Per the germline V gene, CDR1 is SGHAT and CDR2 is FQNNGV. CDR3 sequence: CAGSLVRSSGGTNTGELFF. The CDR3 DNA reads as TGTGCTGGCAGCTTAGTTCGTTCCAGCGGGGGCACGAACACCGGGGAGCTGTTTTTT.

The rearrangement links TRBV11-1 to TRBJ2-7; D unclear. Germline V lookup: CDR1 SGHAT, CDR2 FQDESV (reference sequence). CDR3 length: 12 amino acids. Trimming took off 1 base at V and 7 bases at J, with 8 bases between the two ends. CDR3 sequence reads: CASSLEFCEQYF. The CDR3 nucleotides read TGTGCCAGCAGCTTAGAGTTCTGTGAGCAGTACTTC.

V usage is TRBV5-1 and J usage is TRBJ2-3, with 10 bases lining up with TRBD2. Trimming cost V 3 bases and J 11 bases; bases outside gene matches: 21. The CDR3 length is 18 residues. Looked up from germline, CDR1 is SGHRS and CDR2 is YFSETQ. The CDR3 region has the DNA TGCGCCAGCAGCTCGCTCCCCGGAGCGGGAGGGGACACAGGTAGGCAGTATTTT. It encodes CASSSLPGAGGDTGRQYF.

This rearrangement joins TRBV12-3 or TRBV12-4 to TRBJ2-1; the D is unclear. V shed 6 bases and J shed 4 bases, with 13 bases lying between them. The CDR3 consists of 14 residues. CDR3 sequence (DNA): TGTGCCAGCAGCAGCCGATACCTTTACAATGAGCAGTTCTTC. Translated, it gives CASSSRYLYNEQFF.